The 20 T cell receptor beta chains reported below all come from one sample, sequenced in a study of vaccination effects on CD4 cells after COVID-19. The assay was immunoSEQ multiplex PCR, and TCRdb's table has in-frame clones only and misses some. Of nearly 45,000 clones detected, approximately 70% appear once; the ten largest clones hold roughly 29%. No cognate antigen is known for these TCRs. Prior to sequencing, the ViraFEST assay stimulated PBMC with viral peptide pools, which expanded the antigen-specific CD4+ T cells. Culturing for 10 days preceded CD4+ T cell isolation. From March to December 2020, the person had a SARS-CoV-2 infection that was confirmed by PCR. Sequencing was performed on CD4+ T cells from PBMCs cultured with a peptide pool, taken before COVID-19 vaccination. These TCRs come from a human donor who had a prior SARS-CoV-2 infection.

This sequence joins TRBV15 and TRBJ2-7; unclear D gene. Looked up from germline, CDR1 is LNHNV and CDR2 is YYDKDF (reference sequence). The CDR3 contains 13 residues. Trimming cost V 0 bases and J 7 bases, with 10 bases left between them. As DNA, the CDR3 is TGTGCCACCAGCAGAGAACCCCCCGGGGAGCAGTACTTC. This encodes CATSREPPGEQYF.

The genes are TRBV5-1 and TRBJ1-2; 9 bases agree with TRBD1. V shed 5 bases and J 7 bases; nucleotides not matched to a gene: 9. Germline CDR1 is SGHRS and CDR2 is YFSETQ. The CDR3 loop spans 14 amino acids. The CDR3 nucleotides are TGCGCCAGCAGAGACCCGGGACAGGGTCCTGGCTACACCTTC. This translates into CASRDPGQGPGYTF.

The chain carries TRBV15 and TRBJ1-6; a possible D gene is TRBD1 (5 bases). From germline, CDR1 is LNHNV and CDR2 YYDKDF (reference sequence). V was clipped by 0 bases and J by 3 bases, with 6 bases between them. The CDR3 contains 15 residues. CDR3 DNA sequence: TGTGCCACCAGCAGAGATCAGGGCTATAATTCACCCCTCCACTTT. It translates to CATSRDQGYNSPLHF.

This clone was recorded only once. The rearrangement uses TRBV3-1 (or the pseudogene TRBV3-2) and TRBJ2-3, with a weak D call TRBD2 (5 bases). The CDR3 runs 13 residues. Germline CDR1 is LGHDT and CDR2 is YNNKEL (reference sequence). With 5 bases removed from V and 6 bases from J, the gap between germline ends came to 12 bases. The CDR3 DNA reads as TGTGCCAGCAGCGACGGACCGGGGGATACGCAGTATTTT. Protein sequence: CASSDGPGDTQYF.

J is TRBJ1-2 and V is TRBV9, with TRBD1 matching over 9 bases. V dropped 0 bases and J dropped 8; count of bases not matched to a gene: 17. The CDR3 length is 18 residues. In germline, CDR1 is SGDLS, CDR2 YYNGEE. The CDR3 sequence is CASSVEAPGQGPRGGYTF. The CDR3 region has the DNA TGTGCCAGCAGCGTAGAAGCCCCGGGACAGGGACCCCGGGGCGGCTACACCTTC.

The genes are TRBV2 and TRBJ2-3; TRBD2 matches 7 bases. Germline CDR1 and CDR2: SNHLY and FYNNEI. This CDR3 contains 15 residues. Germline trimming cut 8 bases from V and 2 bases from J; bases unmatched to any gene: 10. CDR3 coding DNA: TGTGCCAGCTTAAAACAGCTAGCGGACACAGATACGCAGTATTTT. Amino acids: CASLKQLADTDTQYF.

V gene TRBV7-9 combines with J gene TRBJ1-4; D is perhaps TRBD1 (5 bases). Trimming removed 3 bases at V and 0 bases at J, with 14 bases between. This CDR3 has 17 residues. Per the germline V gene, CDR1 is SEHNR and CDR2 is FQNEAQ (reference sequence). The CDR3 here is CASSFRIRGATNEKLFF. The DNA of the CDR3 is TGTGCCAGCAGCTTCCGCATCCGGGGGGCAACTAATGAAAAACTGTTTTTT.

This chain connects TRBV5-1 to TRBJ2-5; 11 positions match TRBD2. The CDR3 is 16 amino acids. V shed 3 bases, J shed 5 bases, and the junction held 9 bases outside the gene matches. CDR1 SGHRS and CDR2 YFSETQ come from the germline V gene. CDR3 sequence: CASSSDVAGGPETQYF. In DNA form, the CDR3 reads TGCGCCAGCAGCTCCGACGTAGCGGGAGGGCCGGAGACCCAGTACTTC.

This clone was observed a few times. The chain combines TRBV5-1 with TRBJ2-3, with TRBD1 identical over 9 bases. CDR1 and CDR2 (germline): SGHRS, YFSETQ. J was trimmed by 5 bases and V by 2 bases; bases with no gene match: 9. CDR3 size: 16 residues. As DNA, the CDR3 is TGCGCCAGCAGCTTTACCGGGACAGGGAATTTAGATACGCAGTATTTT. Residues: CASSFTGTGNLDTQYF.

The V and J genes are TRBV2 and TRBJ2-5; 7 nucleotides match TRBD1. The CDR3 has 12 residues. Germline V gives CDR1 SNHLY, CDR2 FYNNEI. V was pared by 8 bases and J by 3 bases, with 3 bases of the junction left unmatched. The CDR3 here is CASHDREETQYF. The CDR3 nucleotides are TGTGCCAGCCATGACAGGGAAGAGACCCAGTACTTC. Drawing the rest from reference TRBV2 and TRBJ2-5, the complete variable domain is EPEVTQTPSHQVTQMGQEVILRCVPISNHLYFYWYRQILGQKVEFLVSFYNNEISEKSEIFDDQFSVERPDGSNFTLKIRSTKLEDSAMYFCASHDREETQYFGPGTRLLVL.

The rearrangement uses TRBV5-5 and TRBJ2-6, with D unclear. This CDR3 is 14 amino acids long. Germline CDR1 and CDR2: SGHKS and YYEKEE (reference sequence). V was shortened by 1 base and J by 3 bases, with 5 bases between the two germline ends. The CDR3 loop is CASSLIGGANVLTF. DNA of the CDR3: TGTGCCAGCAGCTTGATTGGTGGGGCCAACGTCCTGACTTTC.

The V call is TRBV2, the J call TRBJ2-2; 7 bases agree with TRBD1. Germline V CDR1 and CDR2: SNHLY, FYNNEI. This CDR3 is built from 15 residues. V lost 5 bases, J lost 0 bases, and 3 bases stayed unmatched. DNA of the CDR3: TGTGCCAGCAGTTTACAGGGGTCGAACACCGGGGAGCTGTTTTTT. This sequence encodes CASSLQGSNTGELFF.

The V and J genes are TRBV9 and TRBJ1-2; 9 nucleotides align to TRBD1. With 7 bases clipped from V and 6 bases from J, the junction kept 16 bases outside the gene matches. This CDR3 is 16 amino acids long. Per germline, CDR1 SGDLS and CDR2 YYNGEE. CDR3: CASSRDRVLSGHGYTF. DNA of the CDR3: TGTGCCAGCTCCCGGGACAGGGTACTGTCAGGACATGGCTACACCTTC. The variable domain in full, with the rest retrieved from reference TRBV9 and TRBJ1-2, is DSGVTQTPKHLITATGQRVTLRCSPRSGDLSVYWYQQSLDQGLQFLIQYYNGEERAKGNILERFSAQQFPDLHSELNLSSLELGDSALYFCASSRDRVLSGHGYTFGSGTRLTVV.

The J gene is TRBJ2-7, the V gene TRBV4-1, with 7 nucleotides matching TRBD2. The trim removed 0 bases at V and 3 bases at J, leaving 8 bases unmatched. This CDR3 region has 16 residues. In germline, CDR1 is MGHRA, CDR2 YSYEKL. DNA for the CDR3: TGCGCCAGCAGCCAAGAGCGGCGGGGGAAGGGCTACGAGCAGTACTTC. Residues: CASSQERRGKGYEQYF.

J is TRBJ2-3 and V is TRBV4-3; TRBD2 matches at 13 bases. This CDR3 has 15 residues. The J segment lost 5 bases and the V segment lost 1 base, leaving 0 bases of the junction unmatched. CDR1 LGHNA and CDR2 YSLEER come from the germline V gene. This chain's CDR3 is CASSQGLAGGDTQYF. The CDR3 nucleotides read TGCGCCAGCAGCCAAGGACTAGCGGGAGGAGATACGCAGTATTTT.

The chain has TRBV5-1 and TRBJ1-2; the D gene is possibly TRBD1 (6 bases). Germline CDR1 reads SGHRS; CDR2 reads YFSETQ. The V and J ends lost 2 bases and 6 bases respectively, with 17 bases between them. This CDR3 has 15 amino acids. CDR3 bases: TGCGCCAGCAGCTTTAGCGGGGGGCCTAGGGATGGCTACACCTTC. Amino acid sequence: CASSFSGGPRDGYTF.

V is TRBV4-1 and J is TRBJ2-7; TRBD2 is a possible D gene (6 bases). In germline, CDR1 is MGHRA, CDR2 YSYEKL. Deletions cut 0 bases from V and 7 bases from J, with 10 bases between. The CDR3 loop spans 13 amino acids. The CDR3 sequence: CASSQDMGREQYF. The CDR3 coding sequence is TGCGCCAGCAGCCAAGATATGGGGAGGGAGCAGTACTTC.

This chain connects TRBV9 to TRBJ2-3; D call uncertain. The CDR3 runs 13 residues. V lost 0 bases to trimming and J lost 5 bases, with 7 bases between them. Germline V gene sequence: CDR1 SGDLS, CDR2 YYNGEE. CDR3 DNA sequence: TGTGCCAGCAGCGTAGACAGCCGAGATACGCAGTATTTT. It translates to CASSVDSRDTQYF.

This clone appeared once. This chain joins TRBV2 and TRBJ2-7; 7 positions match TRBD1. J gave up 3 bases and V 6 bases, and 8 bases lay outside the gene matches. The CDR3 length is 14 residues. Germline V gene data show CDR1 as SNHLY and CDR2 as FYNNEI. For the CDR3, the DNA is TGTGCCAGCAGAAACCTGGGACAGAGCTACGAGCAGTACTTC. This codes for CASRNLGQSYEQYF.

The chain links TRBV7-9 to TRBJ1-2; D is unclear. Germline V gene data show CDR1 as SEHNR and CDR2 as FQNEAQ (reference sequence). The V end was cut by 5 bases, the J end by 6 bases, with 19 bases between. CDR3 length: 15 residues. The CDR3 region has the DNA TGTGCCAGCAGCCGATTTGACCGGGGTGGGGATGGCTACACCTTC. Encoded protein: CASSRFDRGGDGYTF.